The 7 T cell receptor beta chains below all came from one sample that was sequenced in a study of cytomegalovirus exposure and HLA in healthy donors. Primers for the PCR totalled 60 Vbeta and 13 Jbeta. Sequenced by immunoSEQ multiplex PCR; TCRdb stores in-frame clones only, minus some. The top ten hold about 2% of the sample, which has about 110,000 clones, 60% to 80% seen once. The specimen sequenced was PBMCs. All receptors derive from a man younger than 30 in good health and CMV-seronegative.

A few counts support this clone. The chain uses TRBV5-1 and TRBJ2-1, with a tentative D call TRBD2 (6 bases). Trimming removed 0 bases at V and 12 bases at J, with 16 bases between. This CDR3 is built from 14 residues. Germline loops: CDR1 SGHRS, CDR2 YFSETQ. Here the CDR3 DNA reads TGCGCCAGCAGCTTGGGGGAGGCAGTCAGGTTGCAGTTCTTC. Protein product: CASSLGEAVRLQFF.

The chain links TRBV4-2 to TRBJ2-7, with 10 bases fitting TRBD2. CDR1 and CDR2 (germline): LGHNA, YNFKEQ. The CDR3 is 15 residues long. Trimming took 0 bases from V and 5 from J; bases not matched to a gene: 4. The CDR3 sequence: CASSQDPGTSDEQYF. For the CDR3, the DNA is TGTGCCAGCAGCCAAGATCCTGGGACTAGCGACGAGCAGTACTTC.

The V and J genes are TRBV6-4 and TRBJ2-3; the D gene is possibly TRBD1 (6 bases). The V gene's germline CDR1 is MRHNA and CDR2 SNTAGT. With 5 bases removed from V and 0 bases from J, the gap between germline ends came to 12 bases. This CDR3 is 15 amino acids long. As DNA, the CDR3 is TGTGCCAGCAGTCTATCGGGACACAGCACAGATACGCAGTATTTT. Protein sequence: CASSLSGHSTDTQYF.

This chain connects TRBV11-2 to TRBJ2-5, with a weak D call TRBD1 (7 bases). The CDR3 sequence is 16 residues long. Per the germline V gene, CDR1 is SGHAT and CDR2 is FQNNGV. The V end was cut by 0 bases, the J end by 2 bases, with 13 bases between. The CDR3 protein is CASSLDGGTAQETQYF. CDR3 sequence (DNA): TGTGCCAGCAGCTTAGATGGCGGGACAGCACAAGAGACCCAGTACTTC.

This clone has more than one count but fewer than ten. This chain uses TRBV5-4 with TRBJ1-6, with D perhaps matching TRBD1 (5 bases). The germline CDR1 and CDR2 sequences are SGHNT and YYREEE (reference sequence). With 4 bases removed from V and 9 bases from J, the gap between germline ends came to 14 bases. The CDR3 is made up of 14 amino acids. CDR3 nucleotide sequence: TGTGCCAGCAGCACCCCAGGGAATGGTTCACCCCTCCACTTT. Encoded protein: CASSTPGNGSPLHF.

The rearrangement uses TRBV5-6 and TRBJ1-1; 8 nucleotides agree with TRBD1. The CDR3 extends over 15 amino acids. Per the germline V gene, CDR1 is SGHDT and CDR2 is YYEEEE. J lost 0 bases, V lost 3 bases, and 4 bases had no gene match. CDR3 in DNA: TGTGCCAGCAGCTCGGACAGGGCCATGAACACTGAAGCTTTCTTT. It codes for CASSSDRAMNTEAFF.

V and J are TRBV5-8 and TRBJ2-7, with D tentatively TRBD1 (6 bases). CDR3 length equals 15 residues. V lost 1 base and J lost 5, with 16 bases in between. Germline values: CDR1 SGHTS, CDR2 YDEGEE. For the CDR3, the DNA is TGTGCCAGCAGCTTGACCCAGGGGAGTTGGGACGAGCAGTACTTC. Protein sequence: CASSLTQGSWDEQYF.